This entry lists 12 T cell receptor beta chains sequenced from one sample in a study of quantifying T cell responses using KT2 cells. Overall study: Reverse transcription used primers in the TCR alpha and beta constant regions.

An oligo carrying a UMI was ligated to the cDNA 3' end. First-round PCR used roughly 4 cycles and beta primers RC1.1 and RC1.2 covering TRBC1 and TRBC2. In TCRdb, the UMI-ligation and nested PCR reads were re-called with MiXCR into one record per CDR3 protein. Of over 55,000 distinct CDR3 sequences in the sample, more than 9% are singletons; the top ten hold approximately 10%. Input material: PBMCs spiked with cells of the T cell clone KT2. The receptors derive from a human donor.

V usage is TRBV6-1 and J usage is TRBJ1-3; a weak D match, TRBD1 (6 bases). Per germline, CDR1 MNHNS and CDR2 SASEGT. V was cut by 0 bases and J by 4 bases, with 16 bases left in between. This CDR3 comprises 17 residues. The CDR3 here is CASSEANLGARGNTIYF. CDR3 in DNA: TGTGCCAGCAGTGAAGCGAACCTGGGGGCGCGAGGAAACACCATATATTTT.

The table lists this clonotype with a few counts. The rearrangement links TRBV29-1 to TRBJ2-5, with no clear D. The CDR3 loop spans 12 amino acids. Per germline, CDR1 SQVTM and CDR2 ANQGSEA. V was clipped by 7 bases and J by 1 base, with 10 bases between them. CDR3 residues: CSGAETQETQYF. CDR3 nucleotides: TGCAGCGGGGCGGAGACCCAAGAGACCCAGTACTTC.

This clonotype has a handful of counts. This rearrangement joins TRBV10-3 to TRBJ2-3; 7 bases align to TRBD1. The germline CDR1 and CDR2 sequences are ENHRY and SYGVKD. V dropped 8 bases and J dropped 7; count of bases not matched to a gene: 3. The CDR3 runs to 11 residues. The CDR3 bases are TGTGCCATCGGGACAGAGAATACGCAGTATTTT. Translating it yields CAIGTENTQYF.

This clonotype has only a few counts. V and J are TRBV5-4 and TRBJ2-3, with 7 bases lining up with TRBD1. The CDR3 length is 15 residues. V lost 0 bases to trimming and J lost 2 bases; unmatched junction nucleotides: 3. Looked up from germline, CDR1 is SGHNT and CDR2 is YYREEE (reference sequence). CDR3 protein: CASSLDRGHTDTQYF. The CDR3, as DNA: TGTGCCAGCAGCTTGGACAGGGGCCACACAGATACGCAGTATTTT. Variable domain in full (rest from reference TRBV5-4 and TRBJ2-3): ETGVTQSPTHLIKTRGQQVTLRCSSQSGHNTVSWYQQALGQGPQFIFQYYREEENGRGNFPPRFSGLQFPNYSSELNVNALELDDSALYLCASSLDRGHTDTQYFGPGTRLTVL.

The chain has TRBV24-1 and TRBJ2-7; unclear D gene. There are 13 residues in the CDR3. V lost 1 base and J 0 bases, leaving 3 bases between the germline ends. CDR1 KGHDR and CDR2 SFDVKD come from the germline V gene. The CDR3 loop reads CATSDFDSYEQYF. CDR3 DNA: TGTGCCACCAGTGATTTTGACTCCTACGAGCAGTACTTC.

This clonotype was seen a few times. The V call is TRBV11-2, the J call TRBJ2-3; TRBD1 agrees at 7 bases. The germline CDR1 and CDR2 sequences are SGHAT and FQNNGV. The junction had 7 bases not matched to a gene; V was cut back by 5 bases and J by 5 bases. CDR3 size: 14 residues. CDR3 nucleotide sequence: TGTGCCAGCAGCCTACAGGGGTCGGGAGATACGCAGTATTTT. The encoded protein is CASSLQGSGDTQYF.

This clonotype appeared many times. CDR3 DNA sequence: TGCGCCAGCAGGGCTAGCGGGGACAATGAGCAGTTCTTC. Residues: CASRASGDNEQFF. The chain links TRBV4-1 to TRBJ2-1, with 9 bases identical to TRBD2. V lost 6 bases, J lost 5 bases, and 2 bases stayed unmatched. The CDR3 spans 13 residues. The germline CDR1 and CDR2 sequences are MGHRA and YSYEKL.

A remark on this clonotype: Just one base apart from a much larger clone, this may be a read error. The J gene is TRBJ1-5, the V gene TRBV20-1, with TRBD1 matching 8 bases. Unmatched junction bases numbered 15, after V lost 6 bases and J lost 5 bases. This CDR3 is built from 16 residues. Germline-derived CDR1 and CDR2 are DFQATT and SNEGSKA (reference sequence). The CDR3 loop is CSAPNVGQGGDQPQHF. The CDR3 DNA reads as TGCAGTGCGCCTAATGTCGGACAGGGAGGAGATCAGCCCCAGCATTTT.

This clonotype was counted between two and nine times. The CDR3 sequence is CAISDPLDRGRAYEQYF. The DNA for the CDR3 is TGTGCCATCAGTGACCCCCTCGACAGGGGGCGGGCCTACGAGCAGTACTTC. The chain has TRBV10-3 and TRBJ2-7; 10 bases align to TRBD1. Germline lookup yields CDR1 ENHRY and CDR2 SYGVKD. Germline trimming cut 3 bases from V and 2 bases from J; bases unmatched to any gene: 10. The CDR3 runs to 17 residues.

The chain employs TRBV6-2 or TRBV6-3 and TRBJ1-5; unclear D gene. From germline, CDR1 is MNHEY and CDR2 SVGEGT. V was pared by 7 bases and J by 0 bases, with 7 bases between. The CDR3 is made up of 13 amino acids. In DNA form, the CDR3 reads TGTGCCAGCAAGGGTTATAGCAATCAGCCCCAGCATTTT. Residues: CASKGYSNQPQHF.

J is TRBJ1-4 and V is TRBV6-2 or TRBV6-3; 9 nucleotides line up with TRBD1. V dropped 4 bases and J dropped 7; count of bases not matched to a gene: 7. The CDR3 contains 15 residues. The germline V gene has CDR1 MNHEY and CDR2 SVGEGT. The CDR3 nucleotides read TGTGCCAGCAGTTCCGCCGGGACAGGGATTGAAAAACTGTTTTTT. The encoded protein is CASSSAGTGIEKLFF.

The rearrangement joins TRBV6-2 or TRBV6-3 to TRBJ1-2; 8 nucleotides align to TRBD1. V trimming: 1 base; J trimming: 3 bases; junction bases outside the gene matches: 4. The CDR3 runs to 15 residues. The germline gives CDR1 MNHEY, CDR2 SVGEGT. The CDR3 coding sequence is TGTGCCAGCAGTTACTTGGCAGGGGGCGACTATGGCTACACCTTC. As protein: CASSYLAGGDYGYTF.